The rows below give T cell receptor beta chains drawn from one sample of a study of blood T cell repertoires in COVID-19. Repertoires were generated with immunoSEQ multiplex PCR, while TCRdb's copy carries only in-frame clones and drops some. Found here are a few hundred thousand clones, over 75% of them singletons; the top ten hold 2.5% to 3.5%. Input material: PBMCs or T cells enriched from blood (not recorded which). The receptor source for this set is a woman aged 30 to 39 who had recovered from COVID-19. Both conserved end residues are part of each CDR3. The D gene is left open where the match is weak. The size entry is marked missing in some rows and otherwise reads once, few, many or a size class.

abundance	d_gene	v_gene	j_gene	CDR3nt	CDR3aa
-	-	TRBV5-1	TRBJ1-2	TGCGCCAGCAGCTACGACGACGGGAACTATGGCTACACCTTC	CASSYDDGNYGYTF
-	TRBD1	TRBV6-5	TRBJ1-3	TGTGCCAGCAGGACAGGGGATGGATACACCATATATTTT	CASRTGDGYTIYF
-	TRBD1	TRBV6-2/TRBV6-3	TRBJ1-1	TGTGCCAGCAGCCTCGGGACAGGGGGCTACGACACTGAAGCTTTCTTT	CASSLGTGGYDTEAFF
once	-	TRBV7-9	TRBJ1-1	TGTGCCAGCAGCTTAGATGAGAGGGCCGAGCACACTGAAGCTTTCTTT	CASSLDERAEHTEAFF
-	TRBD1	TRBV14	TRBJ1-1	TGTGCCAGCAGCTTATGGACAGGGACGGTGATGAACACTGAAGCTTTCTTT	CASSLWTGTVMNTEAFF
once	-	TRBV18	TRBJ1-6	TGTGCCAGCTCGGCCCAGGGTCCCAATTCACCCCTCCACTTT	CASSAQGPNSPLHF
-	TRBD1	TRBV5-6	TRBJ1-5	TGTGCCAGCAGCTTAGGGACAGGGGGGAATCAGCCCCAGCATTTT	CASSLGTGGNQPQHF
-	TRBD1	TRBV10-3	TRBJ1-5	TGTGCCATCAGTGAGCCTGGACAGGGGACGGCGAAGATCGGCCAGCCCCAGCATTTT	CAISEPGQGTAKIGQPQHF
once	-	TRBV28	TRBJ1-1	TGTGCCAGCAGTTTACCCGGGACATCGAACACTGAAGCTTTCTTT	CASSLPGTSNTEAFF
-	-	TRBV27	TRBJ2-1	TGTGCCAGCAGTTTGTTTGGCGGGGCGGGCAATGAGCAGTTCTTC	CASSLFGGAGNEQFF
-	-	TRBV6-1	TRBJ1-2	TGTGCCAGCAGTGAGGACAGCCAAAACTATGGCTACACCTTC	CASSEDSQNYGYTF
-	-	TRBV19	TRBJ1-1	TGTGCCAGTAGTTATGGACAGAACACTGAAGCTTTCTTT	CASSYGQNTEAFF
-	TRBD1	TRBV11-2	TRBJ1-1	TGTGCCAGCAGCAGACACTTACAGGGGGCGCACACTGAAGCTTTCTTT	CASSRHLQGAHTEAFF
-	TRBD2	TRBV3-1/TRBV3-2	TRBJ2-3	TGTGCCAGCAGCCAGGCTAGCGGGATCTCCGCAGATACGCAGTATTTT	CASSQASGISADTQYF
-	TRBD2	TRBV11-2	TRBJ2-1	TGTGCCAGCAGCTTAGTTCCAGCGGGGACTAGCTCCTACAATGAGCAGTTCTTC	CASSLVPAGTSSYNEQFF
-	TRBD1	TRBV5-4	TRBJ1-6	TGTGCCAGCAGCCAGACAGGGGAAAATTCACCCCTCCACTTT	CASSQTGENSPLHF
-	-	TRBV5-1	TRBJ1-1	TGCGCCAGCAGCAGCCAGGGTTTTCGCACTGAAGCTTTCTTT	CASSSQGFRTEAFF
-	-	TRBV2	TRBJ1-2	TGTGCCAGCGGGGTGCAGGGTTGGTATGGCTACACCTTC	CASGVQGWYGYTF
-	TRBD2	TRBV5-6	TRBJ2-5	TGTGCCAGCAGCTTGGTAGCGGGGGGGCGAGAGACCCAGTACTTC	CASSLVAGGRETQYF
-	-	TRBV2	TRBJ2-3	TGTGCCAGCAGTGAACGGTCGGATACGCAGTATTTT	CASSERSDTQYF
-	-	TRBV5-1	TRBJ1-3	TGCGCCAGCAGCTTGTTTCCATCGGGGGGAAACACCATATATTTT	CASSLFPSGGNTIYF
-	-	TRBV27	TRBJ2-7	TGTGCCAGCAGTCCCCAGGTAGAGCGGAATGACTACGAGCAGTACTTC	CASSPQVERNDYEQYF
-	-	TRBV18	TRBJ1-1	TGTGCCAGCTCACCCATCATGCGCGAGACTGAAGCTTTCTTT	CASSPIMRETEAFF
-	TRBD2	TRBV6-2/TRBV6-3	TRBJ2-3	TGTGCCAGCAGTTTTCTCCGACTAGCGGGGGGGGTAACAGATACGCAGTATTTT	CASSFLRLAGGVTDTQYF
-	-	TRBV15	TRBJ1-3	TGTGCCACCAGCAGAGCGGGGATCCCTGATCCTGGAAACACCATATATTTT	CATSRAGIPDPGNTIYF
-	-	TRBV28	TRBJ1-5	TGTGCCAGCAGTCCCGGGGGACAGCCCCAGCATTTT	CASSPGGQPQHF
-	TRBD1	TRBV4-1	TRBJ2-7	TGCGCCAGCAGCCAAGATGACAGGGGATGGGGCTACGAGCAGTACTTC	CASSQDDRGWGYEQYF